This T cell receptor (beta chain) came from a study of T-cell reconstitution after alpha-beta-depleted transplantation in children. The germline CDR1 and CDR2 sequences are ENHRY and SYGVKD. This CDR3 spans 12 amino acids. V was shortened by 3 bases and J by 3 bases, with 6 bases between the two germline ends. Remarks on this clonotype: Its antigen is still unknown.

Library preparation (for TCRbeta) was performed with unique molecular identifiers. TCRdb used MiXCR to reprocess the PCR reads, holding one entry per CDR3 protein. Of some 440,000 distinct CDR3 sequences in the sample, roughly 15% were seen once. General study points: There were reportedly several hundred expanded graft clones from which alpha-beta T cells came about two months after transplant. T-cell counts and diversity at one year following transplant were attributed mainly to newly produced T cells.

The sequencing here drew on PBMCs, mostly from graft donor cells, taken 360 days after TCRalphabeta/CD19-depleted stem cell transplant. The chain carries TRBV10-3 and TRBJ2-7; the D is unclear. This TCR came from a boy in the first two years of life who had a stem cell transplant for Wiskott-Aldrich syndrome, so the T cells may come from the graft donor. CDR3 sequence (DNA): TGTGCCATCAGTGAATCGGGCTACGAGCAGTACTTC. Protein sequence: CAISESGYEQYF.